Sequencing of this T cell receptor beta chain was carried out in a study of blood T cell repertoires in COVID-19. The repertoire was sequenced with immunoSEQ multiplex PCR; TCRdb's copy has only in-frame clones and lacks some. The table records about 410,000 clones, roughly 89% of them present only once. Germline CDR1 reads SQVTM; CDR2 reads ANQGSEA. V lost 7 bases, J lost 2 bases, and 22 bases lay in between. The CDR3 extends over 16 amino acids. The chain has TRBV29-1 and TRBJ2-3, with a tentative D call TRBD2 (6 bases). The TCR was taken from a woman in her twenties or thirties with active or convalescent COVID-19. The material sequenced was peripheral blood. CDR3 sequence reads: CSAPPPDGSYTDTQYF. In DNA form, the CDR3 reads TGCAGCGCTCCCCCCCCAGACGGGAGTTACACAGATACGCAGTATTTT.